This T cell receptor beta chain was sequenced for a study of blood T cell repertoires in COVID-19. At the level of the study: COVID-19 samples from acute and convalescent phases originated in the United States, Italy and Spain. PBMCs, B-cell-depleted T cells, or T cells were the source of the cDNA or gDNA that made up the material.

CDR1 LGHDT and CDR2 YNNKEL come from the germline V gene (reference sequence). V was cut by 8 bases and J by 6 bases, with 8 bases left in between. The CDR3 has 11 residues. Sequencing was performed with immunoSEQ multiplex PCR; in TCRdb, only in-frame clones are kept and a portion is missing. The sample lists over 130,000 clones, over 75% occurring once. This receptor was obtained from a woman in her forties or fifties who had recovered from COVID-19. This chain uses TRBV3-1 (or the pseudogene TRBV3-2) with TRBJ2-1; D not certain. The specimen was PBMCs or T cells enriched from blood (not recorded which). The CDR3 sequence: CASEISNEQFF. DNA of the CDR3: TGTGCCAGCGAGATAAGCAATGAGCAGTTCTTC.